The rows below give T cell receptor beta chains drawn from one sample of a study of T cell changes during pregnancy in multiple sclerosis. This table comes from immunoSEQ multiplex PCR, and its TCRdb copy is limited to in-frame clones, with some not included. This table has about 50,000 clones, 91% appearing once. The sequencing here drew on CD8+ T cells from peripheral blood mononuclear cells, taken after pregnancy. These receptors were taken from a female donor with multiple sclerosis, enrolled in a pregnancy study. The CDR3 runs from the conserved cysteine through the conserved F or W. A D gene is named only where the DNA matches it firmly. Not every row has a clone size; where given, it reads once, few, many or a size class.

J: TRBJ2-1
V: TRBV18
size: -
D: TRBD2
DNA: TGTGCCAGCTCATCAAGCGGGGGTAATGATGAGCAGTTCTTC
CDR3: CASSSSGGNDEQFF

J: TRBJ2-7
V: TRBV20-1
size: -
D: TRBD1
DNA: TGCAGTGCTGGGACAGGCTACGAGCAGTACTTC
CDR3: CSAGTGYEQYF

J: TRBJ1-2
V: TRBV6-6
size: -
D: -
DNA: TGTGCCAGCTTAGCGAGTGGGTATGGCTACACCTTC
CDR3: CASLASGYGYTF

J: TRBJ2-7
V: TRBV5-1
size: -
D: TRBD2
DNA: TGCGCCAGCAGCCGCGGGGGACTAGCGGGAGTTCTATACGAGCAGTACTTC
CDR3: CASSRGGLAGVLYEQYF

J: TRBJ2-7
V: TRBV6-5
size: once
D: -
DNA: TGTGCCAGCAGTTACGGACACCGCTACGAGCAGTACTTC
CDR3: CASSYGHRYEQYF

J: TRBJ2-7
V: TRBV4-2
size: -
D: TRBD1
DNA: TGTGCCAGCAGCCGGTTCGACAGGGGCGACGAGCAGTACTTC
CDR3: CASSRFDRGDEQYF

J: TRBJ2-3
V: TRBV7-3
size: -
D: -
DNA: TGTGCCAGCAGCTCCCAGGGCGGCAGCACAGATACGCAGTATTTT
CDR3: CASSSQGGSTDTQYF

J: TRBJ1-3
V: TRBV18
size: -
D: -
DNA: TGTGCCAGCTCAAGGCCTCCGGAGGCTGGAAACACCATATATTTT
CDR3: CASSRPPEAGNTIYF

J: TRBJ1-1
V: TRBV7-9
size: -
D: TRBD1
DNA: TGTGCCAGCAGGTTAGGGGAGACAGGGGGAGGCACTGAAGCTTTCTTT
CDR3: CASRLGETGGGTEAFF

J: TRBJ2-5
V: TRBV7-9
size: -
D: TRBD1
DNA: TGTGCCAGCAGCTTTTGGGACAGCCAAGAGACCCAGTACTTC
CDR3: CASSFWDSQETQYF

J: TRBJ1-1
V: TRBV6-5
size: -
D: TRBD1
DNA: TGTGCCAGCACCCCAGACAGGGGAAACACTGAAGCTTTCTTT
CDR3: CASTPDRGNTEAFF

J: TRBJ1-5
V: TRBV5-1
size: -
D: TRBD1
DNA: TGCGCCAGCAGCGGCCGGGACAGGGAGGCGTATCAGCCCCAGCATTTT
CDR3: CASSGRDREAYQPQHF

J: TRBJ2-4
V: TRBV19
size: -
D: TRBD2
DNA: TGTGCCAGTAGTATGGTAGCGGGAGCACAAAACATTCAGTACTTC
CDR3: CASSMVAGAQNIQYF

J: TRBJ2-1
V: TRBV13
size: -
D: -
DNA: TGTGCCAGCAGCTTAGGGGAGGGGAATGAGCAGTTCTTC
CDR3: CASSLGEGNEQFF

J: TRBJ2-1
V: TRBV4-1
size: -
D: TRBD2
DNA: TGCGCCAGCGGGGAACTAGCGGGAGATTACAATGAGCAGTTCTTC
CDR3: CASGELAGDYNEQFF

J: TRBJ1-1
V: TRBV6-5
size: -
D: -
DNA: TGTGCCAGCAGTTACGGGGGGGAAGCTTTCTTT
CDR3: CASSYGGEAFF

J: TRBJ2-7
V: TRBV4-2
size: once
D: TRBD2
DNA: TGTGCCAGCAGCCAAGATAACTCTGTTGGGAGCGGGGGATTCGAGCAGTACTTC
CDR3: CASSQDNSVGSGGFEQYF

J: TRBJ2-7
V: TRBV7-9
size: -
D: TRBD2
DNA: TGTGCCAGCAGCCCGGGGGGACTAGCGGGAGGGGAAGAGCAGTACTTC
CDR3: CASSPGGLAGGEEQYF

J: TRBJ2-7
V: TRBV14
size: once
D: -
DNA: TGTGCCAGCAGCCAAGATCGGAGAGAGCAGTACTTC
CDR3: CASSQDRREQYF

J: TRBJ2-1
V: TRBV9
size: -
D: TRBD2
DNA: TGTGCCAGCAGCCCTAGCGGGGGGTTCTCCTACAATGAGCAGTTCTTC
CDR3: CASSPSGGFSYNEQFF

J: TRBJ1-1
V: TRBV6-5
size: -
D: -
DNA: TGTGCCAGCGTGTCTAACACTGAAGCTTTCTTT
CDR3: CASVSNTEAFF

J: TRBJ2-3
V: TRBV5-4
size: once
D: TRBD1
DNA: TGTGCCAGCAGCTTGGTGAGCGGACAGGTGGGAGTGCAGTATTTT
CDR3: CASSLVSGQVGVQYF

J: TRBJ1-1
V: TRBV6-5
size: -
D: TRBD1
DNA: TGTGCCAGCAGTCACGGACAGGGGGCTTGGACTGAAGCTTTCTTT
CDR3: CASSHGQGAWTEAFF

J: TRBJ2-5
V: TRBV19
size: -
D: TRBD1
DNA: TGTGCCAGTAGTATCCACAGGGGGCGCGCGGAGACCCAGTACTTC
CDR3: CASSIHRGRAETQYF

J: TRBJ2-3
V: TRBV27
size: -
D: -
DNA: TGTGCCAGCAGTTTCTACAGATCCACAGATACGCAGTATTTT
CDR3: CASSFYRSTDTQYF

J: TRBJ2-2
V: TRBV6-4
size: -
D: TRBD2
DNA: TGTGCCAGCAGTGATTCAACTAGCGGGGACACCGGGGAGCTGTTTTTT
CDR3: CASSDSTSGDTGELFF

J: TRBJ2-1
V: TRBV7-2
size: -
D: TRBD2
DNA: TGTGCCAGCAGCTTAGCGGTGGTGGGGACTAGCGGGAGGGGCTCCTACAATGAGCAGTTCTTC
CDR3: CASSLAVVGTSGRGSYNEQFF

J: TRBJ2-3
V: TRBV2
size: -
D: -
DNA: TGTGCCAGCAGTGAACGGGGTACCCTGAGCACAGATACGCAGTATTTT
CDR3: CASSERGTLSTDTQYF

J: TRBJ1-1
V: TRBV11-2
size: -
D: -
DNA: TGTGCCAGCAGCTTATACCCCACCGTTAGGAGCACTGAAGCTTTCTTT
CDR3: CASSLYPTVRSTEAFF

J: TRBJ2-7
V: TRBV12-5
size: -
D: -
DNA: TGTGCTAGTGGTTTGCCCCCCCCAGATTACGAGCAGTACTTC
CDR3: CASGLPPPDYEQYF

J: TRBJ1-5
V: TRBV4-3
size: -
D: -
DNA: TGCGCCAGCAGACCCGACAGAAATAGCAATCAGCCCCAGCATTTT
CDR3: CASRPDRNSNQPQHF

J: TRBJ2-7
V: TRBV7-9
size: -
D: TRBD1
DNA: TGTGCCAGCAGCTTCCAGGACAGGGCTACCTACGAGCAGTACTTC
CDR3: CASSFQDRATYEQYF

J: TRBJ1-1
V: TRBV7-9
size: -
D: TRBD1
DNA: TGTGCCAGCAGCTTGGACAGGGCGGCTTTCTTT
CDR3: CASSLDRAAFF

J: TRBJ2-7
V: TRBV5-5
size: -
D: -
DNA: TGTGCCAGCAGCTCACGTACGGGAAGCCCCTACGAGCAGTACTTC
CDR3: CASSSRTGSPYEQYF

J: TRBJ2-1
V: TRBV6-4
size: -
D: -
DNA: TGTGCCAGCAGTGCCATCGATATAGCATCATCCTACAATGAGCAGTTCTTC
CDR3: CASSAIDIASSYNEQFF

J: TRBJ1-4
V: TRBV7-6
size: -
D: TRBD1
DNA: TGTGCCAGCAGCCCATGGGACAGCTCTTCGACTAATGAAAAACTGTTTTTT
CDR3: CASSPWDSSSTNEKLFF

J: TRBJ2-3
V: TRBV7-9
size: once
D: TRBD2
DNA: TGTGCCAGCAGCGCCTCAGCGGGAGGGTTCACAGATACGCAGTATTTT
CDR3: CASSASAGGFTDTQYF

J: TRBJ1-1
V: TRBV28
size: -
D: TRBD1
DNA: TGTGCCAGCAGTTTCACAGGGGAGTACACTGAAGCTTTCTTT
CDR3: CASSFTGEYTEAFF

J: TRBJ1-1
V: TRBV9
size: few
D: -
DNA: TGTGCCACCCAGCGGACCGCGAACACTGAAGCTTTCTTT
CDR3: CATQRTANTEAFF

J: TRBJ1-1
V: TRBV6-1
size: -
D: -
DNA: TGTGCCAGCAGTGAAGATGCAGGGACACTTCTTATGAACACTGAAGCTTTCTTT
CDR3: CASSEDAGTLLMNTEAFF

J: TRBJ2-3
V: TRBV7-3
size: -
D: TRBD1
DNA: TGTGCCAGCAGCTCTCCGGGACAGGGGTGGGGGGGGTACACAGATACGCAGTATTTT
CDR3: CASSSPGQGWGGYTDTQYF

J: TRBJ1-1
V: TRBV13
size: once
D: -
DNA: TGTGCCAGCAGCACCCAGGCCCCGGCCACTGAAGCTTTCTTT
CDR3: CASSTQAPATEAFF

J: TRBJ2-1
V: TRBV7-9
size: -
D: TRBD2
DNA: TGTGCCAGCAGCTTAACGGGACTAGCGGGATCGAATGAGCAGTTCTTC
CDR3: CASSLTGLAGSNEQFF

J: TRBJ1-2
V: TRBV6-5
size: few
D: -
DNA: TGTGCCAGCAGTTATGGCGCTGGAGACCCCGGCTACACCTTC
CDR3: CASSYGAGDPGYTF

J: TRBJ2-3
V: TRBV11-2
size: -
D: TRBD2
DNA: TGTGCCAGCAGTACCCAGATTAGCGGGAGCACAGATACGCAGTATTTT
CDR3: CASSTQISGSTDTQYF

J: TRBJ2-3
V: TRBV5-1
size: -
D: TRBD1
DNA: TGCGCCAGCAGCTTGACCGGGACAGGGTACACAGATACGCAGTATTTT
CDR3: CASSLTGTGYTDTQYF

J: TRBJ2-2
V: TRBV7-8
size: -
D: -
DNA: TGTGCCAGCAGCTTAGGAGTCGGGGCAGGGGTCACCGGGGAGCTGTTTTTT
CDR3: CASSLGVGAGVTGELFF

J: TRBJ2-3
V: TRBV5-1
size: -
D: TRBD1
DNA: TGCGCCAGCAGCATTGGGACAGGGGGTAGCACAGATACGCAGTATTTT
CDR3: CASSIGTGGSTDTQYF

J: TRBJ2-3
V: TRBV2
size: -
D: -
DNA: TGTGCCACTATGAGCGCAGCCATTGGGGATACGCAGTATTTT
CDR3: CATMSAAIGDTQYF

J: TRBJ1-1
V: TRBV21-1
size: -
D: -
DNA: TGTGCCAGCAGCAAAAGGCGGATCACTGAAGCTTTCTTT
CDR3: CASSKRRITEAFF

J: TRBJ2-1
V: TRBV11-3
size: few
D: TRBD2
DNA: TGTGCCAGCAGCTCAGCGGGGGGCTGGGGGAATGAGCAGTTCTTC
CDR3: CASSSAGGWGNEQFF

J: TRBJ2-1
V: TRBV15
size: -
D: -
DNA: TGTGCCACCAGCAGAAGCATAGCTTGGGAGCAGTTCTTC
CDR3: CATSRSIAWEQFF

J: TRBJ2-1
V: TRBV5-8
size: once
D: -
DNA: TGTGCCAGCAGCGAGGAGGTTCGGGGGAGGAATGAGCAGTTCTTC
CDR3: CASSEEVRGRNEQFF

J: TRBJ2-1
V: TRBV13
size: -
D: TRBD2
DNA: TGTGCCAGCAGCCCCAGACTAGCGGGCTGGACCTACAATGAGCAGTTCTTC
CDR3: CASSPRLAGWTYNEQFF